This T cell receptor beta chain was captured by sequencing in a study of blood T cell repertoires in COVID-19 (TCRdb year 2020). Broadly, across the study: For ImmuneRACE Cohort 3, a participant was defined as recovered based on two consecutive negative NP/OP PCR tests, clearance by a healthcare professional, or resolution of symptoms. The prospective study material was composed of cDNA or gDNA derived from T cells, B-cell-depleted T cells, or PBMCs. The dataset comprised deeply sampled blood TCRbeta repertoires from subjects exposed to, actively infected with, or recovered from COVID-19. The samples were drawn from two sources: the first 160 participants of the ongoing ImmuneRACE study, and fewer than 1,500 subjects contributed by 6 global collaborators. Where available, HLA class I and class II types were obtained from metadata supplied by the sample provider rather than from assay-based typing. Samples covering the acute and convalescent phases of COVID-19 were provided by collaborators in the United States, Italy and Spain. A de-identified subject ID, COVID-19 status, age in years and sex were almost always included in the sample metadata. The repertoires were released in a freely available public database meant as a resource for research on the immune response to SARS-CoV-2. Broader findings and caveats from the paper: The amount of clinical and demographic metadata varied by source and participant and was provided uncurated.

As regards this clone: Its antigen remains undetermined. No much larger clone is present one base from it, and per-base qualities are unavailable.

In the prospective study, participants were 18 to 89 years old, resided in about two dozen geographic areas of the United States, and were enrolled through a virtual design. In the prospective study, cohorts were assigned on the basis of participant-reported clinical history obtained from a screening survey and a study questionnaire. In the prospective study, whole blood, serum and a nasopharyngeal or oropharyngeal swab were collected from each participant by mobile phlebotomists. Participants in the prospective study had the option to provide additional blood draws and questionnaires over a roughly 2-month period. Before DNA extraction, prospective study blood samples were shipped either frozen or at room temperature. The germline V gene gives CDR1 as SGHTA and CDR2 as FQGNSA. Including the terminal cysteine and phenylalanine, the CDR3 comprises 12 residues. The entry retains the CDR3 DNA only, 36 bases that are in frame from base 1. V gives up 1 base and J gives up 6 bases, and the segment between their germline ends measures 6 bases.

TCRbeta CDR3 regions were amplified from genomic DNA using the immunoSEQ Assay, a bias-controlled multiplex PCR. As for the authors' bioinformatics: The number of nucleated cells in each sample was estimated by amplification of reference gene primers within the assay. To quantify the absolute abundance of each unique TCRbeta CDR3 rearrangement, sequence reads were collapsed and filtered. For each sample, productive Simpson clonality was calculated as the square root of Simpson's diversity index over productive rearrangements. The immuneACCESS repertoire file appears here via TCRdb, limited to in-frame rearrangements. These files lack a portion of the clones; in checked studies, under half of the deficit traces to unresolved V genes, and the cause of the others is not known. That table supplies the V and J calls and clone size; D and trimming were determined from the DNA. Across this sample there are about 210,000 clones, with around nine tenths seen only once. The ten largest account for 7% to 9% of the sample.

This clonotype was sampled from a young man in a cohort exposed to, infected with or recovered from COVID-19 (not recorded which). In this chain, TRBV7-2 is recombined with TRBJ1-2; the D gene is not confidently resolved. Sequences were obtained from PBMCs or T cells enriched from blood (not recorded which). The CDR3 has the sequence CASSLGGDGYTF. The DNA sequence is TGTGCCAGCAGCTTAGGCGGGGATGGCTACACCTTC. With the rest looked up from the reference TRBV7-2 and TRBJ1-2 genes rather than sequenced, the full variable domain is GAGVSQSPSNKVTEKGKDVELRCDPISGHTALYWYRQSLGQGLEFLIYFQGNSAPDKSGLPSDRFSAERTGGSVSTLTIQRTQQEDSAVYLCASSLGGDGYTFGSGTRLTVV.